One sample yielded the 30 T cell receptor beta chains listed below, sequenced in a study of blood T cells in healthy people across ages. Through a sample-barcoded 5' primer and a J-beta primer mix, a second PCR was run for roughly 6 to 12 cycles. TCRdb re-called the 5' RACE reads through MiXCR, storing one row per CDR3 protein. Of some 940,000 distinct CDR3 sequences listed, 25% to 30% are singletons. This same sample was also part of a study on T cells of mothers and their children.

Sequencing input: blood. These receptors all stem from a woman in her thirties or forties in good health.

V gene TRBV7-9 combines with J gene TRBJ2-7, with 8 nucleotides matching TRBD2. Germline-derived CDR1 and CDR2 are SEHNR and FQNEAQ (reference sequence). The CDR3 is made up of 18 amino acids. The J segment lost 7 bases and the V segment lost 4 bases, leaving 21 bases of the junction unmatched. CDR3 nucleotides: TGTGCCAGCAGCTCGATAAAGAGGGCGGGGGGAAACTACAATGAGCAGTACTTC. As protein: CASSSIKRAGGNYNEQYF.

This chain links TRBV7-9 with TRBJ1-5; possibly TRBD1 for D (5 bases). With 4 bases removed from V and 6 bases from J, the gap between germline ends came to 19 bases. This CDR3 has 16 amino acids. CDR1 SEHNR and CDR2 FQNEAQ come from the germline V gene (reference sequence). CDR3 DNA: TGTGCCAGCAGCTCCCCCGGAGGGGTATTCGGTCAGCCCCAGCATTTT. Translated: CASSSPGGVFGQPQHF.

This clonotype was detected many times. The V and J genes are TRBV7-2 and TRBJ2-7; D may be TRBD2 (5 bases). The CDR3 spans 12 residues. V lost 4 bases, J lost 6 bases, and 10 bases lay in between. Germline V lookup: CDR1 SGHTA, CDR2 FQGNSA. The CDR3 region has the DNA TGTGCCAGCAGCTCCCGACGGGGCGAGCAGTACTTC. Translated, it gives CASSSRRGEQYF.

The chain joins TRBV24-1 to TRBJ2-3, with D perhaps matching TRBD2 (5 bases). The ends were cut back, 7 bases at V and 0 bases at J, with 10 bases in the middle. Germline values: CDR1 KGHDR, CDR2 SFDVKD. This CDR3 is 14 amino acids long. CDR3 in amino acids: CATSEGLSTDTQYF. The CDR3 DNA is TGTGCCACCAGCGAGGGTTTAAGCACAGATACGCAGTATTTT.

This rearrangement joins TRBV24-1 to TRBJ1-5; perhaps TRBD1 as D (6 bases). The DNA end lines up better with TRBJ2-3; the J call may be wrong. The CDR3 is 15 residues long. Germline V gene sequence: CDR1 KGHDR, CDR2 SFDVKD. Written as DNA, the CDR3 is TGTGCCACCAGTGACCGTGGACAGCCAAATCAGCCCCAGTATTTT. It translates to CATSDRGQPNQPQYF.

This clonotype was seen a few times. The junction differs from germline at one of its ends, possibly a read error. The chain has TRBV7-2 and TRBJ2-5; D might be TRBD1 (6 bases). Germline V gene lookup returns CDR1 SGHTA and CDR2 FQGNSA. CDR3 length: 15 residues. This chain's CDR3 is CASGLQGGPQETQYF. The DNA for the CDR3 is TGTGCCAGCGGCTTACAGGGTGGTCCCCAAGAGACCCAGTACTTC.

The genes are TRBV7-2 and TRBJ2-7; D remains unclear. The germline CDR1 and CDR2 sequences are SGHTA and FQGNSA. V gave up 4 bases and J gave up 7 bases, with 11 bases separating them. There are 12 residues in the CDR3. The CDR3 loop reads CASSSLLNEQYF. The CDR3 DNA follows: TGTGCCAGCAGCTCCCTTTTGAATGAGCAGTACTTC.

This clonotype occurred a few times. Possible read error: a much larger clone is one base away. The chain combines TRBV10-3 with TRBJ2-7; D is unresolved. Germline V CDR1 and CDR2: ENHRY, SYGVKD. The V end was cut by 2 bases, the J end by 3 bases, with 8 bases between. The CDR3 spans 13 residues. The CDR3 loop is CAISEPGIYEQYF. The CDR3 DNA reads as TGTGCCATCAGTGAGCCTGGGATCTACGAGCAGTACTTC.

The rearrangement links TRBV7-8 to TRBJ1-1; the D gene is possibly TRBD1 (5 bases). The CDR3 is 17 amino acids. Per germline, CDR1 SGHVS and CDR2 FQNEAQ. V lost 0 bases and J 6 bases, leaving 20 bases between the germline ends. CDR3 nucleotides: TGTGCCAGCAGCTTAGCGGTTGGTAGGCAGGGTTTCGCTGAAGCTTTCTTT. Its protein product is CASSLAVGRQGFAEAFF.

V and J are TRBV6-6 and TRBJ2-5; D not certain. The J call is uncertain, as TRBJ2-7 better fits the DNA end. The CDR3 is made up of 16 amino acids. Germline V gene lookup returns CDR1 MNHNY and CDR2 SVGAGI (reference sequence). CDR3 sequence: CASSEIPGPVTYEQYF. Written as DNA, the CDR3 is TGTGCCAGCAGCGAAATCCCGGGCCCGGTTACCTACGAGCAGTACTTC.

This clonotype was seen repeatedly, ten times or more. The chain is built from TRBV7-2 and TRBJ2-3, with D perhaps TRBD2 (7 bases). V lost 4 bases, J lost 0 bases, and 11 bases lay in between. This CDR3 is built from 15 residues. Germline assignment: CDR1 SGHTA and CDR2 FQGNSA. The CDR3, as DNA: TGTGCCAGCAGCTGGGGAGGGGGGAGCACAGATACGCAGTATTTT. The encoded protein is CASSWGGGSTDTQYF.

The chain combines TRBV20-1 with TRBJ1-6; 9 bases fit TRBD1. Per the germline V gene, CDR1 is DFQATT and CDR2 is SNEGSKA (reference sequence). Losses at the gene ends were 1 base for V and 14 bases for J; bases not matched to a gene: 12. The CDR3 contains 15 residues. CDR3 sequence: CSARGQGGRSYSLHF. As DNA, the CDR3 is TGCAGTGCTAGAGGACAGGGGGGACGAAGTTATTCCCTCCACTTT.

The CDR3 sequence: CASSSGSAGDYGYTF. CDR3 DNA sequence: TGCGCCAGCAGCTCAGGATCCGCCGGGGACTATGGCTACACCTTC. This chain uses TRBV5-1 with TRBJ1-2; D remains unclear. The germline V gene has CDR1 SGHRS and CDR2 YFSETQ. V shed 3 bases and J shed 3 bases, with 15 bases lying between them. This CDR3 spans 15 amino acids. Using reference TRBV5-1 and TRBJ1-2 for the parts outside the CDR3, the full variable domain is KAGVTQTPRYLIKTRGQQVTLSCSPISGHRSVSWYQQTPGQGLQFLFEYFSETQRNKGNFPGRFSGRQFSNSRSEMNVSTLELGDSALYLCASSSGSAGDYGYTFGSGTRLTVV.

This clonotype was observed a few times. The rearrangement uses TRBV12-3 or TRBV12-4 and TRBJ1-1, with D possibly matching TRBD1 (5 bases). V was clipped by 5 bases and J by 10 bases, with 17 bases between them. The CDR3 is made up of 13 amino acids. CDR3 DNA: TGTGCCAGCAGTACCGACCTTGTGGGGGTAGCTTTCTTT. Protein product: CASSTDLVGVAFF.

This clonotype was seen only a few times. The chain carries TRBV18 and TRBJ2-3; 8 bases match TRBD1. CDR3 length equals 15 residues. V was clipped by 0 bases and J by 3 bases; unmatched bases: 2. Germline V gives CDR1 KGHSH, CDR2 LQKENI. CDR3 residues: CASSPPGQVTDTQYF. The DNA for the CDR3 is TGTGCCAGCTCACCACCGGGACAGGTGACAGATACGCAGTATTTT. The whole variable domain, remainder taken from reference TRBV18 and TRBJ2-3, is NAGVMQNPRHLVRRRGQEARLRCSPMKGHSHVYWYRQLPEEGLKFMVYLQKENIIDESGMPKERFSAEFPKEGPSILRIQQVVRGDSAAYFCASSPPGQVTDTQYFGPGTRLTVL.

This clonotype was counted between two and nine times. Just one base apart from a much larger clone, this may be a read error. V is TRBV4-3 and J is TRBJ2-1; TRBD2 matches 8 bases. Germline CDR1 is LGHNA and CDR2 is YSLEER. The CDR3 has 15 residues. Losses at the gene ends were 1 base for V and 7 bases for J; bases not matched to a gene: 6. Here the CDR3 reads CASSQAGGIWNEQFF. CDR3 DNA: TGCGCCAGCAGCCAAGCGGGGGGGATATGGAATGAGCAGTTCTTC.

With regard to this clonotype: A much larger clone differs from this one at a single base, so this may be a read error. The genes are TRBV27 and TRBJ2-5; D remains unclear. The closer fit of TRBJ2-7 to the DNA end suggests the J call may be wrong. Per the germline V gene, CDR1 is MNHEY and CDR2 is SMNVEV (reference sequence). The CDR3 has 14 amino acids. CDR3 sequence reads: CAGSSSTTAYEQYF. CDR3 sequence (DNA): TGTGCCGGCAGTTCTTCGACGACGGCCTACGAGCAGTACTTC.

The gene calls are TRBV7-9 and TRBJ2-5; D unresolved. The V gene's germline CDR1 is SEHNR and CDR2 FQNEAQ (reference sequence). V was shortened by 5 bases and J by 5 bases, with 18 bases between the two germline ends. The CDR3 is 15 amino acids. The CDR3 here is CASSVRQGLEETQYF. The CDR3, as DNA: TGTGCCAGCAGCGTCCGACAAGGGCTGGAGGAGACCCAGTACTTC.

The rearrangement joins TRBV5-1 to TRBJ2-5; D is uncertain. The V end was cut by 0 bases, the J end by 2 bases, with 14 bases between. The CDR3 contains 16 residues. Germline CDR1 reads SGHRS; CDR2 reads YFSETQ. For the CDR3, the DNA is TGCGCCAGCAGCTTGGGTTATGTAAACCAACAAGAGACCCAGTACTTC. Translation gives CASSLGYVNQQETQYF.

This clonotype was seen at least ten times. This chain links TRBV11-2 with TRBJ2-7; D call uncertain. Germline CDR1 SGHAT, CDR2 FQNNGV. Trimming took 4 bases from V and 3 from J, leaving 13 bases between them. This CDR3 has 14 amino acids. CDR3 nucleotide sequence: TGTGCCAGCAGCTCGCCATTCAATTACTACGAGCAGTACTTC. Amino acids: CASSSPFNYYEQYF.

This clonotype was observed a handful of times. The DNA of the CDR3 is TGCGCCAGCAGCTTTGGGGGACGTTTGTCCTCTGGGGCCAACGTCCTGACTTTC. It translates to CASSFGGRLSSGANVLTF. The chain uses TRBV5-1 and TRBJ2-6; TRBD1 or TRBD2 may be the D gene (5 bases each). There are 18 residues in the CDR3. Germline V gene data show CDR1 as SGHRS and CDR2 as YFSETQ. The germline V and J ends were trimmed by 2 bases and 0 bases, with 15 bases remaining between them.

This clonotype was seen only a few times. V is TRBV18 and J is TRBJ2-7; no clear D. The CDR3 is 13 amino acids. Deletions cut 0 bases from V and 7 bases from J, with 10 bases between. CDR1 is KGHSH and CDR2 is LQKENI in the germline V gene. CDR3: CASSPPMAWEQYF. CDR3 coding DNA: TGTGCCAGCTCACCACCGATGGCGTGGGAGCAGTACTTC.

This clonotype has just a few counts. CDR3: CSATADPSYEQYF. CDR3 in DNA: TGCAGTGCTACGGCCGACCCGTCCTACGAGCAGTACTTC. This sequence joins TRBV20-1 and TRBJ2-4; D remains ambiguous. The end of the DNA aligns better with TRBJ2-7, so the J call may be wrong. Germline CDR1 and CDR2: DFQATT and SNEGSKA (reference sequence). The CDR3 sequence is 13 residues long.

The chain links TRBV11-2 to TRBJ2-5; either TRBD1 or TRBD2 may fit D (6 bases each). Germline V gene data show CDR1 as SGHAT and CDR2 as FQNNGV. Trimming shortened V by 6 bases and J by 4 bases, and 15 bases separated the two germline ends. The CDR3 is 14 residues long. The CDR3 sequence is CASSSLGGRETQYF. CDR3 nucleotides: TGTGCCAGCAGTTCTTTAGGGGGGCGAGAGACCCAGTACTTC.

The chain is built from TRBV30 and TRBJ2-5, with 11 nucleotides matching TRBD1. Germline V gives CDR1 GTSNPN, CDR2 SVGIG (reference sequence). After removal of 6 bases from V and 11 bases from J, the junction contained 8 bases not matched to a gene. This CDR3 spans 12 amino acids. In DNA, the CDR3 is TGTGCCTGCCGGGACAGGGGGTCAGGGCAGTACTTC. This sequence encodes CACRDRGSGQYF.

In its sample, this clonotype was seen many times. V gene TRBV12-3 or TRBV12-4 combines with J gene TRBJ2-7; no definite D call. The CDR3 is 18 residues long. The V end was cut by 1 base, the J end by 0 bases, with 19 bases between. CDR3: CASSLGELAAGSSYEQYF. The DNA for the CDR3 is TGTGCCAGCAGTTTAGGGGAACTGGCGGCAGGAAGCTCCTACGAGCAGTACTTC.

To note about this clonotype: A much larger clone is a single base away; this may be a read error. The chain recombines TRBV4-3 with TRBJ2-2; 8 bases agree with TRBD2. Germline V gene lookup returns CDR1 LGHNA and CDR2 YSLEER. CDR3 length: 15 amino acids. The CDR3 nucleotides read TGCGCCGGCAGACATCCCGGGAGGGACACCGGGGAGCTGTTTTTT. It yields the protein CAGRHPGRDTGELFF.

This clonotype was counted a few times. This chain connects TRBV7-9 to TRBJ1-6, with D possibly TRBD1 on 6 matching bases. From germline, CDR1 is SEHNR and CDR2 FQNEAQ (reference sequence). This CDR3 region has 13 residues. Trimming shortened V by 5 bases and J by 8 bases, and 10 bases separated the two germline ends. The CDR3 loop is CASSQGTYSPLHF. The CDR3 DNA reads TGTGCCAGCAGCCAAGGGACATATTCACCCCTCCACTTT.

This clonotype was counted a few times. The CDR3 spells CASSDSRGKDTQYF. For the CDR3, the DNA is TGTGCCAGCAGTGACTCGAGGGGGAAAGATACGCAGTATTTT. This sequence joins TRBV6-4 and TRBJ2-3, with D tentatively TRBD1 (6 bases). Germline lookup yields CDR1 MRHNA and CDR2 SNTAGT. The CDR3 runs to 14 residues. Between the trimmed V and J ends, which lost 0 bases and 5 bases, there was a span of 9 bases.

This clonotype appeared many times. V gene TRBV5-1 combines with J gene TRBJ2-7; D is perhaps TRBD2 (6 bases). CDR1 is SGHRS, CDR2 YFSETQ, per germline. The V end was cut by 6 bases, the J end by 6 bases, with 13 bases between. This CDR3 is built from 12 residues. CDR3 DNA sequence: TGCGCCAGCATCGGGGGAGACGGCGAGCAGTACTTC. Protein sequence: CASIGGDGEQYF.